Included here is one TCR beta chain sequence, with context. As yet, its antigen is unknown. CDR1 SGHRS and CDR2 YFSETQ come from the germline V gene. V lost 0 bases to trimming and J lost 7 bases; unmatched junction nucleotides: 4. The CDR3 has 15 amino acids. PCR employed 60 Vbeta and 13 Jbeta primers. Assay used: immunoSEQ multiplex PCR; TCRdb lists only in-frame clones, some missing. The sample records roughly 200,000 clones, around three quarters being singletons. The data were obtained in a study of cytomegalovirus exposure and HLA in healthy donors. Study findings and constraints: Analysis performed later showed TCR beta chains linked to HLA being more clonally expanded than equally common others. Some V segments, including TRBV6-2 and TRBV6-3, were excluded as indistinguishable. Later work associated 17,000 or so TCR beta sequences with HLA alleles at 0.05 false discovery rate.

The origin of this receptor is a woman younger than 45 in good health and CMV-seropositive. Sequences were obtained from PBMCs. This rearrangement joins TRBV5-1 to TRBJ2-1, with 10 bases identical to TRBD2. CDR3 bases: TGCGCCAGCAGCTTGGCTGCTAGCGGGAGTAATGAGCAGTTCTTC. Translating it yields CASSLAASGSNEQFF.